This entry features one T cell receptor beta chain sequence. No antigen is known for it. TCRdb re-called the reads through MiXCR, storing one row per CDR3 protein. This sample yields 700,000 to 950,000 distinct CDR3 sequences, of which about 31% are seen a single time; 9.5% to 15% belongs to the top ten. The data stem from a study of T cell repertoires in cytomegalovirus infection. Trimming removed 2 bases at V and 2 bases at J, with 13 bases between. This CDR3 contains 16 residues. The germline CDR1 and CDR2 sequences are MNHEY and SVGAGI. This chain joins TRBV6-5 and TRBJ1-5; a weak D match, TRBD1 (6 bases). The starting material was cultured CD8+ T cells from PBMCs, obtained from culture after CMV antigen stimulation. The sequence was collected from a human donor in good health (CMV status not recorded). Some clones in this sample may be carry-over from other donors' samples. The CDR3 DNA is TGTGCCAGCAGTTACGGGACACCGAACGGCAATCAGCCCCAGCATTTT. It specifies CASSYGTPNGNQPQHF.